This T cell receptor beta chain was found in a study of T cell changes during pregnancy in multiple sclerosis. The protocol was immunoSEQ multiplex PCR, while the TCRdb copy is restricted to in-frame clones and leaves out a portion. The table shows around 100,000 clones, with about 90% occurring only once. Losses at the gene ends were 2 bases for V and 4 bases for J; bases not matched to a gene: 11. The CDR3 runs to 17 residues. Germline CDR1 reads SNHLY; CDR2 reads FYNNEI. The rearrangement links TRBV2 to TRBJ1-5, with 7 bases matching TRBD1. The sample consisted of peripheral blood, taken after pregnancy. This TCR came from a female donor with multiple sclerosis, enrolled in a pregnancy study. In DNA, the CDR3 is TGTGCCAGCAGTGAACCCCAAGGTAGGGGGCCGAATCAGCCCCAGCATTTT. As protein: CASSEPQGRGPNQPQHF.